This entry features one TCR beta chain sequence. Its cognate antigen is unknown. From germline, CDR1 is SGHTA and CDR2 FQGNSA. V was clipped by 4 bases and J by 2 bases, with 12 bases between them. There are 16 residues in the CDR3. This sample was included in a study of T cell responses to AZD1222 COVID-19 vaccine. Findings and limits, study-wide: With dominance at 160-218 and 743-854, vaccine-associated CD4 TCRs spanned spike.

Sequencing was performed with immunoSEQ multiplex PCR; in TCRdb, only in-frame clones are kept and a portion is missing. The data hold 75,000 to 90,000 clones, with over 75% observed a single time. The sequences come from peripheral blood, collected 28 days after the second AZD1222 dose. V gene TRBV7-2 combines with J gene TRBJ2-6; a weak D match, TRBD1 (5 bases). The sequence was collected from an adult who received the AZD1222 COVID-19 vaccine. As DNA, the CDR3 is TGTGCCAGCAGCTCCCGTGTGGGGCCTGGGGCCAACGTCCTGACTTTC. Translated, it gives CASSSRVGPGANVLTF.